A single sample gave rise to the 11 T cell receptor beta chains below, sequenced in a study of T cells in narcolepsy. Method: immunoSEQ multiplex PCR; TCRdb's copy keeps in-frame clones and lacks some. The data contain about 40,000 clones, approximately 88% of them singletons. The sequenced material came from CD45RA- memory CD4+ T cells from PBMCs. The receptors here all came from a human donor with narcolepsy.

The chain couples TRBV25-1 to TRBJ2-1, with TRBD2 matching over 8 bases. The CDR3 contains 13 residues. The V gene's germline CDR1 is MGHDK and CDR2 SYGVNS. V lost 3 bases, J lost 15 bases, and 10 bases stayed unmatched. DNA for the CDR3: TGTGCCAGCAGTGAGGGCGGCGGGGGGCCGTGGTTCTTC. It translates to CASSEGGGGPWFF.

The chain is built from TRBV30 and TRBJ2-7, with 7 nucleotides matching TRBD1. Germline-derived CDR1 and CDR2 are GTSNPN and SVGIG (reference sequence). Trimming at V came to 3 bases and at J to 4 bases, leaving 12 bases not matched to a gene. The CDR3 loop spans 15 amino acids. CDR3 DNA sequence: TGTGCCTGGAGCGAGACCTGGACAGGATCTTACGAGCAGTACTTC. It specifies CAWSETWTGSYEQYF.

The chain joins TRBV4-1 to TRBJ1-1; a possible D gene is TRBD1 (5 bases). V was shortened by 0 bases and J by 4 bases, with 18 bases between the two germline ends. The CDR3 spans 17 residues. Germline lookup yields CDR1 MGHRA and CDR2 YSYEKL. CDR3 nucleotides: TGCGCCAGCAGCCAAGATCTTTGGGGCCGAGGTCCCACTGAAGCTTTCTTT. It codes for CASSQDLWGRGPTEAFF.

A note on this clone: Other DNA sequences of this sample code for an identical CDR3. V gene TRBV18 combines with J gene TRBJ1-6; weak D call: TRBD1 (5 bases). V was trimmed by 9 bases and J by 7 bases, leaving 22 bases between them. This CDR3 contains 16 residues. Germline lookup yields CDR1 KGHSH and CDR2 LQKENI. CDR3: CARGGWGWRANSPLHF. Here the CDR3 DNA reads TGTGCCAGGGGGGGATGGGGGTGGAGGGCGAATTCACCCCTCCACTTT.

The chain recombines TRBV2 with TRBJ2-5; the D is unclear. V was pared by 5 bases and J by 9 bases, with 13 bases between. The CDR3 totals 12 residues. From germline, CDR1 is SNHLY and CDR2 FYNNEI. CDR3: CASSITPPSQYF. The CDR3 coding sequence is TGTGCCAGCAGTATCACCCCCCCGTCCCAGTACTTC.

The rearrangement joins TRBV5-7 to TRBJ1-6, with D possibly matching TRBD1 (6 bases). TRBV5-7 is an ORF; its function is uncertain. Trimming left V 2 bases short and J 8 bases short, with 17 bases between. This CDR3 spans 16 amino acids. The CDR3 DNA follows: TGTGCCAGCAGCTTACGCCAGGGGCAACTACATTCACCCCTCCACTTT. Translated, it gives CASSLRQGQLHSPLHF.

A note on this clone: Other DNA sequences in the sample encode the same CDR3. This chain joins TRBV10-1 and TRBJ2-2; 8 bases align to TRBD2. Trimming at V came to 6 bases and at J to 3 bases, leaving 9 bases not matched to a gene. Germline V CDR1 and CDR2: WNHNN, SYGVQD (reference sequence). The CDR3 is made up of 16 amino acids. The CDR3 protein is CASSSKKREHTGELFF. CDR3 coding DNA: TGCGCCAGCAGCTCAAAAAAGCGGGAGCACACCGGGGAGCTGTTTTTT.

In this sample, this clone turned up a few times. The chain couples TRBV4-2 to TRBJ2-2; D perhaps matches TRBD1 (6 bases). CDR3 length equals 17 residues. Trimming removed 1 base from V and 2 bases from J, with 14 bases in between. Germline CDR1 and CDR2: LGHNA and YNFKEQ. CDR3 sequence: CASSQGAGGGNTGELFF. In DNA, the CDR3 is TGTGCCAGCAGCCAAGGGGCTGGGGGCGGTAACACCGGGGAGCTGTTTTTT.

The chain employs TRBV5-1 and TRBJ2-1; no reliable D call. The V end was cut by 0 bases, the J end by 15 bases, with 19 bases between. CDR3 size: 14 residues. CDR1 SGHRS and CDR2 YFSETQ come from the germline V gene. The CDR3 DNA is TGCGCCAGCAGCTTGGTCAGAGAGATCCCTGTCTGGTTCTTC. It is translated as CASSLVREIPVWFF.

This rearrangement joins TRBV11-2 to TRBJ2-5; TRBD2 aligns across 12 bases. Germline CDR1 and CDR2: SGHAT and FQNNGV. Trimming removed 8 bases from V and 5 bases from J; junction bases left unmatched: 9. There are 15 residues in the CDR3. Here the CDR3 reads CASRGLAGRAETQYF. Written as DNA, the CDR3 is TGTGCCAGCCGAGGACTAGCGGGAAGGGCGGAGACCCAGTACTTC.

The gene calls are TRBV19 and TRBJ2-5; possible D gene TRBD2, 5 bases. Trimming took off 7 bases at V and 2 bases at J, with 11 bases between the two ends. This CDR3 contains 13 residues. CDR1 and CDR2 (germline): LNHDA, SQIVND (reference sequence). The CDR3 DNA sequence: TGTGCCAGTATGAGGGCCCCTCAAGAGACCCAGTACTTC. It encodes CASMRAPQETQYF.